This record covers a single T cell receptor (beta chain). Its antigen remains unidentified. Genomic DNA was employed as the template in profiling TCR beta VDJ and CDR3. Each CDR3 protein is one row after TCRdb ran MiXCR on the reads. Seen here are roughly 200,000 distinct CDR3 sequences, roughly 65% observed once, and the top ten hold roughly 43%. Patients selected for sequencing had displayed CD8+CD57+ cell expansion by flow cytometry. The entry originates in a study of CD8+CD57+ T cells in acquired aplastic anemia. Study as a whole: Mean yield of DNA from sorted CD4+ and CD8+ cells was around 3 ug. Study-wide points: The same twenty-nine CD8+ CDR3 sequences occurred in patients and in controls. Patients versus controls showed no significant CD8+ Simpson's diversity difference.

CDR1 and CDR2 from the germline V gene are SNHLY and FYNNEI. This CDR3 has 12 amino acids. The V gene lost 9 bases and the J gene lost 10 bases, with 13 bases spanning the gap. Sequences were obtained from sorted CD4+, CD8+, or CD8+CD57+ T cells (not recorded which) from PBMCs. This receptor was obtained from a human donor with aplastic anemia. V is TRBV2 and J is TRBJ1-6, with a weak D call TRBD1 (6 bases). Here the CDR3 DNA reads TGTGCCAGTAGGACGGGGGGCTCACCCCTCCACTTT. Translation: CASRTGGSPLHF.